This T cell receptor beta chain was recorded in a study of CXCR3-negative and CXCR3-positive naive CD8 T cells. Study-level background: The dataset comprises around 130 million TRB reads in total, with about 1.5 +/- 0.3 million reads per library. Points from the study as a whole: In CXCR3-positive naive cells, the TRB CDR3s were more hydrophobic than in CXCR3-negative naive cells.

As concerns this clonotype: Its specificity is not known.

Germline V CDR1 and CDR2: MNHEY, SMNVEV (reference sequence). The CDR3 is made up of 14 amino acids. Researchers prepared the TRB cDNA libraries using 5' RACE with UMI labels. From its re-call of the 5' RACE reads, TCRdb lists each CDR3 protein once, without DNA. The sample data list about 81,000 distinct CDR3 sequences. Material: naive CXCR3- CD8+ T cells from blood. Subset reported: CD45RO-CCR7+CD27+CD95- naive CD8+ T cells lacking CXCR3 (TNR3-). This chain uses TRBV27 with TRBJ2-1. The receptor was isolated from a human donor in good health. Some clones in this sample may be carry-over from other donors' samples. The chain's CDR3 is CASKVRGTYNEQFF.